This T cell receptor (beta chain) came from a study of blood T cell repertoires in COVID-19. The wider study: The United States, Italy and Spain provided the acute and convalescent COVID-19 samples. In each case, the material was cDNA or gDNA derived from T cells, B-cell-depleted T cells, or PBMCs.

Under the authors' procedure: How many nucleated cells were present was estimated from reference gene primer amplification. Clones were read by immunoSEQ multiplex PCR, and TCRdb kept only the in-frame ones, dropping some. The DNA gave D and trimming, while V, J and clone size come from that table. The table includes approximately 50,000 clones, around 86% detected once. The V and J ends lost 2 bases and 6 bases, in that order; junction bases with no gene match: 10. Looked up from germline, CDR1 is MDHEN and CDR2 is SYDVKM. CDR3 length equals 17 residues. This clone has only a few counts. The gene calls are TRBV28 and TRBJ2-1; 10 bases fit TRBD2. The origin of this receptor is a man between 65 and 79 years old with active COVID-19. Sequencing was done on a sample of peripheral blood. DNA of the CDR3: TGTGCCAGCAGTTTAAGGGAATCACTAGCGGGATCCAATGAGCAGTTCTTC. Protein product: CASSLRESLAGSNEQFF.